This TCR beta chain is drawn from a study of blood T cell repertoires in COVID-19. Study at large: Whether acute or convalescent, the COVID-19 samples came from the United States, Italy and Spain. Sources were T cells, B-cell-depleted T cells, or PBMCs; the material itself was cDNA or gDNA.

In the authors' methods: Reference gene primer amplification yielded estimated nucleated cell counts. TCRdb's table, derived via immunoSEQ multiplex PCR, lists solely in-frame clones and lacks some. V, J and clone size are taken as reported in that table, and D and trimming were inferred from the DNA itself. The repertoire holds 180,000 or so clones, 85% to 90% seen once, with roughly 6.2% in the top ten. The CDR3 is 16 residues long. Trimming cost V 2 bases and J 2 bases; bases outside gene matches: 5. Germline V gene sequence: CDR1 SEHNR, CDR2 FQNEAQ (reference sequence). A few counts support this clone.

The sequence derives from a man aged 35-49 years who had recovered from COVID-19. The sequencing sample was made of PBMCs or T cells enriched from blood (not recorded which). V is TRBV7-9 and J is TRBJ2-3, with 9 positions matching TRBD2. The CDR3 loop reads CASSLRSGGITDTQYF. The CDR3 DNA follows: TGTGCCAGCAGCTTACGAAGCGGGGGGATCACAGATACGCAGTATTTT.